The TCR beta chain described here comes from a study of T-cell memory formation after mild COVID-19. Broader study findings: Some responding clones appeared in pre-infection memory, suggesting cross-reactive memory joined. For second-wave clones that peaked at day 37, SARS-CoV-2 specificity went unverified.

The 5'RACE method, run with constant-segment primers, produced TCR alpha and TCR beta cDNA libraries (carrying sample barcodes and UMIs). TCRdb reprocessed the 5' RACE reads via MiXCR and lists one record per CDR3 protein. The sample holds roughly 68,000 distinct CDR3 sequences, roughly a sixth seen once. As to this clonotype: The antigen remains unidentified.

The germline V and J ends were trimmed by 0 bases and 6 bases, with 9 bases remaining between them. Germline V gene lookup returns CDR1 SGHRS and CDR2 YFSETQ. The CDR3 runs to 14 residues. The sequenced sample consisted of PBMCs or a T cell subset sorted from them (not recorded which). The receptor comes from an adult woman who had mild COVID-19 (a few samples of this study predate the infection). Cell type and time point are not known. The chain joins TRBV5-1 to TRBJ2-2, with a possible D match to TRBD2 (6 bases). The CDR3 DNA reads TGCGCCAGCAGCTTGGTCCTAGCGCCCGGGGAGCTGTTTTTT. This translates into CASSLVLAPGELFF.